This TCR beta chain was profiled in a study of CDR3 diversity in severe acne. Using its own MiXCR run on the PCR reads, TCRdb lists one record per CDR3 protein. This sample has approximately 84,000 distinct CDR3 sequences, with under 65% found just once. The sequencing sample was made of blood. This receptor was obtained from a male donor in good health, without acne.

The CDR3 bases are TGTGCCAGCACCTTGGGGACGGGTGGCACCGGGGAGCTGTTTTTT. This codes for CASTLGTGGTGELFF. This chain links TRBV12-3 or TRBV12-4 with TRBJ2-2, with D possibly being TRBD1 or TRBD2 (5 bases each). The V end was cut by 7 bases, the J end by 4 bases, with 16 bases between. This CDR3 has 15 residues.